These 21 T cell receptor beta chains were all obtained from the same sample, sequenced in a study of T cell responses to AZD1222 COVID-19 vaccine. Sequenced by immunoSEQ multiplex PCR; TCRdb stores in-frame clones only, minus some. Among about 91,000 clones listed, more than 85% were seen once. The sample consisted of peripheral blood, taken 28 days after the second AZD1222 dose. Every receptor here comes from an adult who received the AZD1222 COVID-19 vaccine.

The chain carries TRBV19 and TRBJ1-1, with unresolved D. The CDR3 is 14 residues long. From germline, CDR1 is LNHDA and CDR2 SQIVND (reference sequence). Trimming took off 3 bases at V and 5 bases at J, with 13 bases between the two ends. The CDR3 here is CASSIGDMGTEAFF. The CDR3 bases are TGTGCCAGTAGTATCGGAGACATGGGGACTGAAGCTTTCTTT.

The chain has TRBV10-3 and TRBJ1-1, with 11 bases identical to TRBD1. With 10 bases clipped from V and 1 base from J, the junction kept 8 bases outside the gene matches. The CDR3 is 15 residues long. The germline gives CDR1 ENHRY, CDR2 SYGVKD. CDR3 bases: TGTGCCACCCAGGACAGGGGGCTCGAGAACACTGAAGCTTTCTTT. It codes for CATQDRGLENTEAFF.

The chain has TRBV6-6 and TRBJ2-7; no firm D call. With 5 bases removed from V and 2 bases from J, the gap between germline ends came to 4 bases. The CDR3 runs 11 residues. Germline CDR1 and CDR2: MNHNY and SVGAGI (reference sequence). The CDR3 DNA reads TGTGCCAGCAGTGCCACCTACGAGCAGTACTTC. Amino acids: CASSATYEQYF.

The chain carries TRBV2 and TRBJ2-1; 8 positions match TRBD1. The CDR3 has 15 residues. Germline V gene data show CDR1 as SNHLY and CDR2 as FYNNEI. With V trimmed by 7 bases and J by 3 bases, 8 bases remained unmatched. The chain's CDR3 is CASKRQGMIYNEQFF. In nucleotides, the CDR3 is TGTGCCAGCAAACGACAGGGGATGATCTACAATGAGCAGTTCTTC.

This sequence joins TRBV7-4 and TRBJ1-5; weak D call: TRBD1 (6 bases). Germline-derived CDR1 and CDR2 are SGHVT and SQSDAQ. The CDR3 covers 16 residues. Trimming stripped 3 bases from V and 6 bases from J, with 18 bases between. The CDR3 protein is CASSLTSEGGGQPQHF. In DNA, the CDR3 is TGTGCCAGCAGCTTGACAAGCGAAGGGGGAGGTCAGCCCCAGCATTTT.

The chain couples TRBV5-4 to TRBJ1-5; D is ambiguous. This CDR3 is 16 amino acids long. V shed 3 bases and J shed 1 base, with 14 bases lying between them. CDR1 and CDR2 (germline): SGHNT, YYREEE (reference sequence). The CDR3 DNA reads TGTGCCAGCAGCTCAGGCCCCGGGGTAAGCAATCAGCCCCAGCATTTT. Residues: CASSSGPGVSNQPQHF.

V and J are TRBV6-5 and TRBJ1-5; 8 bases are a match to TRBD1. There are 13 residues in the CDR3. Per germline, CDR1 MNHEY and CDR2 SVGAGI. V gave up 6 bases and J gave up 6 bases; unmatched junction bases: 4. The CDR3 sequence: CASRMDRVQPQHF. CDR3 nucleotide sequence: TGTGCCAGCAGGATGGACAGGGTTCAGCCCCAGCATTTT.

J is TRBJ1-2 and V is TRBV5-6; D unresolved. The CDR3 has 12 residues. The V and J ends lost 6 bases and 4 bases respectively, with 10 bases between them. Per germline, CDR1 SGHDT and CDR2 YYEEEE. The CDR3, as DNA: TGTGCCAGCACCTCGGACGGCTATGGCTACACCTTC. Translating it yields CASTSDGYGYTF.

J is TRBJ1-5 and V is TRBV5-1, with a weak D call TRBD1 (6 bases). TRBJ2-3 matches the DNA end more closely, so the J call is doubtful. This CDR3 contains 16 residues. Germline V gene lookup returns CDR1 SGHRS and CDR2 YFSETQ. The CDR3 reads CASSRQDRLSNQPQYF. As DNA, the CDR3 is TGCGCCAGCAGCCGACAGGACAGACTAAGCAATCAGCCCCAGTATTTT.

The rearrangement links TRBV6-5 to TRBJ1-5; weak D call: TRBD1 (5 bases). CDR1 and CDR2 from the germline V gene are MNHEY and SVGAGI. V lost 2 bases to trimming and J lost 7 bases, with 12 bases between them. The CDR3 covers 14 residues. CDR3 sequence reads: CASSYGRESQPQHF. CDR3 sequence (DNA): TGTGCCAGCAGTTACGGCAGGGAGTCCCAGCCCCAGCATTTT.

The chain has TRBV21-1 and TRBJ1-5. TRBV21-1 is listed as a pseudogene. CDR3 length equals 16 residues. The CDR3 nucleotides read TGTGCCAGCAGCAAAGTGCCCCTGGGGGGCAATCAGCCCCAGCATTTT. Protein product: CASSKVPLGGNQPQHF.

CDR3 sequence (DNA): TGCGCCAGCAGCCAGACACAGAGGGAATTTTCTGGGGCCAACGTCCTGACTTTC. It translates to CASSQTQREFSGANVLTF. This chain joins TRBV4-1 and TRBJ2-6; a weak D match, TRBD2 (5 bases). CDR1 is MGHRA and CDR2 is YSYEKL in the germline V gene. The CDR3 is 18 residues long. The V end was cut by 3 bases, the J end by 1 base, with 16 bases between.

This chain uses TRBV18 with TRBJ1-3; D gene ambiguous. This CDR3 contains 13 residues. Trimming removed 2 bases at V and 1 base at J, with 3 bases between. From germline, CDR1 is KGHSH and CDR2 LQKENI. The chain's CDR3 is CASSPGSGNTIYF. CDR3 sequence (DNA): TGTGCCAGCTCACCAGGATCTGGAAACACCATATATTTT.

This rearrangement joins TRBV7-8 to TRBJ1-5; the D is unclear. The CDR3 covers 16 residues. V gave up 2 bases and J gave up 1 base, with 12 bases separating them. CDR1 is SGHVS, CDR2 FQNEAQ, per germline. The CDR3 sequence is CASSLFSYSSNQPQHF. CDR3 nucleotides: TGTGCCAGCAGCTTATTCTCCTACAGCAGCAATCAGCCCCAGCATTTT.

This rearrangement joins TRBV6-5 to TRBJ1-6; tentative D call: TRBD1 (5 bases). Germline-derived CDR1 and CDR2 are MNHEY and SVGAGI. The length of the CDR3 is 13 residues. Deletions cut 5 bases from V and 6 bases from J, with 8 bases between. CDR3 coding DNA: TGTGCCAGCAGTCCAAGGGGTAATTCACCCCTCCACTTT. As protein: CASSPRGNSPLHF.

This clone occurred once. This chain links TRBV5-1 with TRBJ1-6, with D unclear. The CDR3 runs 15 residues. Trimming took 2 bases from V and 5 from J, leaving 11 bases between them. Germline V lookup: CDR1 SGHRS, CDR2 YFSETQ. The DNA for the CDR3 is TGCGCCAGCAGCTTCGGGCCCAGCAATAATTCACCCCTCCACTTT. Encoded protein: CASSFGPSNNSPLHF.

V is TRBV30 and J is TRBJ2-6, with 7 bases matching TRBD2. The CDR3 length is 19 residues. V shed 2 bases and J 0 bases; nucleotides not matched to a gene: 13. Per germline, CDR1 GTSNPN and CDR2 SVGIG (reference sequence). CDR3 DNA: TGTGCCTGGAGTCCCCGGGGGAGGGGATTGAGCTCTGGGGCCAACGTCCTGACTTTC. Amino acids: CAWSPRGRGLSSGANVLTF. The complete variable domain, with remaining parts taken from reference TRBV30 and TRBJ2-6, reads SQTIHQWPATLVQPVGSPLSLECTVEGTSNPNLYWYRQAAGRGLQLLFYSVGIGQISSEVPQNLSASRPQDRQFILSSKKLLLSDSGFYLCAWSPRGRGLSSGANVLTFGAGSRLTVL.

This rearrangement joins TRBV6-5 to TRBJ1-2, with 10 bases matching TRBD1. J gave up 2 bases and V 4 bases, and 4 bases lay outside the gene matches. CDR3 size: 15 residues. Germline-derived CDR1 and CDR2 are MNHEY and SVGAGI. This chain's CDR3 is CASSSKGQGNYGYTF. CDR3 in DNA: TGTGCCAGCAGTTCCAAGGGACAGGGGAACTATGGCTACACCTTC.

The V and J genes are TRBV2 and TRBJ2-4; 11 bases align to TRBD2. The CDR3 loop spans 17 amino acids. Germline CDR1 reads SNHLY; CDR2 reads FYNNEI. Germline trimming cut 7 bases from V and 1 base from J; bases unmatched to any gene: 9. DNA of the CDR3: TGTGCCAGCAACGTGGGTAGCGGGGGGGCGGCCAAAAACATTCAGTACTTC. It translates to CASNVGSGGAAKNIQYF.

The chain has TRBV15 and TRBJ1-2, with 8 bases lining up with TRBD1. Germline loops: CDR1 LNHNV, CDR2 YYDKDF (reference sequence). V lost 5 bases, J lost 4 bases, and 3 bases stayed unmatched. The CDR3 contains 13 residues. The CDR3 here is CATSGTGLYGYTF. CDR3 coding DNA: TGTGCCACCAGCGGGACAGGTCTCTATGGCTACACCTTC.

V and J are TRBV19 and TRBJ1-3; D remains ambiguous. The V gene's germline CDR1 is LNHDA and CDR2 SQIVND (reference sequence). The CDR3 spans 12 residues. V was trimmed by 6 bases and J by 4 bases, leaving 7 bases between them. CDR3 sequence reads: CASRTDGNTIYF. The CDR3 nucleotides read TGTGCCAGTAGAACAGACGGAAACACCATATATTTT.